This T cell receptor (beta chain) derives from a study of OX40 agonist ivuxolimab in advanced cancers. Across the whole study: The study gave patients intravenous ivuxolimab at 0.01 to 10 mg/kg every 2 weeks. Checkpoint inhibitors had been given previously to approximately 40% of patients. Findings and limits, study-wide: Average numbers of expanded clones were greater in CD8+ T cells than in CD4+.

Germline trimming cut 5 bases from V and 2 bases from J; bases unmatched to any gene: 1. The CDR3 runs 14 residues. CDR1 MNHEY and CDR2 SMNVEV come from the germline V gene (reference sequence). Method: immunoSEQ multiplex PCR; TCRdb's copy keeps in-frame clones and lacks some. The sample lists under 20,000 clones, 70% to 80% occurring once. With respect to this clone: The antigen is unknown.

The sample here was CD4+ or CD8+ T cells sorted from blood, taken in a trial of the OX40 agonist ivuxolimab. This chain joins TRBV27 and TRBJ2-7; 12 nucleotides align to TRBD2. This TCR derives from an adult with an advanced solid tumor such as melanoma, head and neck, liver or kidney cancer. DNA for the CDR3: TGTGCCAGCAGTCTAGCGGGGGGGACCTACGAGCAGTACTTC. It is translated as CASSLAGGTYEQYF.